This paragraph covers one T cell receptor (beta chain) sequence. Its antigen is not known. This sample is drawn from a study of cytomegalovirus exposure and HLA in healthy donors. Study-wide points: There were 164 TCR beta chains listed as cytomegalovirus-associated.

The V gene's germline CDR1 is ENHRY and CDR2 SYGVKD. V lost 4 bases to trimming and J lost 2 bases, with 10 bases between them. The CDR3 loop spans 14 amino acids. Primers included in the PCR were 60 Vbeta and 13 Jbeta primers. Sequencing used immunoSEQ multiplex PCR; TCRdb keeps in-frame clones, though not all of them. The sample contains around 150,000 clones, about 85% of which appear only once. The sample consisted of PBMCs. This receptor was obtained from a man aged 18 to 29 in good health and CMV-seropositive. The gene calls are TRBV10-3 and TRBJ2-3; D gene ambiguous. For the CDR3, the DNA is TGTGCCATCAGTGTGGGCAGGCTCACAGATACGCAGTATTTT. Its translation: CAISVGRLTDTQYF.